A selection of T cell receptor beta chains follows, all from one sample in a study of blood T cell repertoires in COVID-19. TCRdb's copy holds only in-frame clones and misses some; the assay was immunoSEQ multiplex PCR. The sample holds approximately 140,000 clones, almost 85% seen once. Source material: peripheral blood. The receptors originated from a human donor with acute or convalescent COVID-19. The donor label of this sample is uncertain. Each CDR3 is given with its conserved first and last residue. The D gene is left open where the match is weak. The size entry is marked missing in some rows and otherwise reads once, few, many or a size class.

abundance	v_gene	j_gene	d_gene	CDR3nt	CDR3aa
.	TRBV7-2	TRBJ2-6	.	TGTGCCAGCAGCCTACGGACAGCGAGAGTTTCTGGGGCCAACGTCCTGACTTTC	CASSLRTARVSGANVLTF
few	TRBV30	TRBJ1-3	.	TGTGCCTGGAGTGCCCGGAGAGGGACTGGAAACACCATATATTTT	CAWSARRGTGNTIYF
.	TRBV6-5	TRBJ1-3	.	TGTGCCAGCAGTTACGGGGCAGGGAAAAACACCATATATTTT	CASSYGAGKNTIYF
.	TRBV6-5	TRBJ1-1	.	TGTGCCAGCGGATCCTCCACCAACAGGTTGGGTGCTTTCTTT	CASGSSTNRLGAFF
.	TRBV29-1	TRBJ2-6	.	TGCAGCGTTGAAGATCCAGGGGCCAACGTCCTGACTTTC	CSVEDPGANVLTF
.	TRBV3-1/TRBV3-2	TRBJ1-4	.	TGTGCCAGCAGCCAAGCAGGCAGGGCGGCTGAAAAACTGTTTTTT	CASSQAGRAAEKLFF
.	TRBV30	TRBJ1-6	.	TGTGCCTGGAGTCGGACAGTTCTAGCCGGTTCACCCCTCCACTTT	CAWSRTVLAGSPLHF
.	TRBV4-2	TRBJ1-5	.	TGTGCCAGCAGCCAAGAACCGAGGACAGGCAATCAGCCCCAGCATTTT	CASSQEPRTGNQPQHF
few	TRBV18	TRBJ2-5	.	TGTGCCAGCTCACCGCAGTTAGAGACCCAGTACTTC	CASSPQLETQYF
.	TRBV10-2	TRBJ1-5	.	TGCGCCAGCAGTGAGCACAGGGAGCATCAGCCCCAGCATTTT	CASSEHREHQPQHF
.	TRBV19	TRBJ1-1	.	TGTGCCAGTACCCCGGGGGGGCGCAAGAAGGGGTATGAAGCTTTCTTT	CASTPGGRKKGYEAFF
.	TRBV29-1	TRBJ2-5	.	TGCAGCGTTGGAGCAGGGTTAGAGACCCAGTACTTC	CSVGAGLETQYF
.	TRBV7-2	TRBJ2-7	TRBD1	TGTGCCAGCAGGACCGGGACAGGCTACGAGCAGTACTTC	CASRTGTGYEQYF
.	TRBV3-1/TRBV3-2	TRBJ1-2	.	TGTGCCAGCAGCCAAGATACAGGGCGGTATGGCTACACCTTC	CASSQDTGRYGYTF
.	TRBV7-9	TRBJ2-1	.	TGTGCCAGCAGCCGCCAGAATGAGCAGTTCTTC	CASSRQNEQFF
.	TRBV15	TRBJ1-5	.	TGTGCCACCAGATCTTCGACAGGACAGCCCCAGCATTTT	CATRSSTGQPQHF
.	TRBV7-2	TRBJ2-3	TRBD2	TGTGCCAGCAGCAAGAGACCTTCACTGCTAGCGGGAGGCTCAGATACGCAGTATTTT	CASSKRPSLLAGGSDTQYF
once	TRBV5-6	TRBJ1-5	.	TGTGCCAGCAGCTTGGGAGGTGGGAGCAATCAGCCCCAGCATTTT	CASSLGGGSNQPQHF
few	TRBV18	TRBJ1-6	TRBD1	TGTGCCAGCTCACGGGGACAGGGGCAAAATTCACCCCTCCACTTT	CASSRGQGQNSPLHF
.	TRBV30	TRBJ1-6	.	TGTGCCTGGAGGAGTAATTCACCCCTCCACTTT	CAWRSNSPLHF
once	TRBV5-5	TRBJ1-2	.	TGTGCCAGCAGCTTGGGGCGGGGATCTAACTATGGCTACACCTTC	CASSLGRGSNYGYTF
.	TRBV7-2	TRBJ1-3	TRBD1	TGTGCCAGCAGCTTAGAGGGGGCTCGCTCTGGAAACACCATATATTTT	CASSLEGARSGNTIYF
.	TRBV11-1	TRBJ2-7	TRBD2	TGTGCCAGCAGCAGAGTCCTAGCGGGGAGCTACGAGCAGTACTTC	CASSRVLAGSYEQYF
.	TRBV6-5	TRBJ2-3	TRBD1	TGTGCCAGCAGTTCTAGGGGGCGCATGACAGATACGCAGTATTTT	CASSSRGRMTDTQYF
.	TRBV2	TRBJ1-5	.	TGTGCCAGCAGAGAGTCCCCGGGTGGCAATCAGCCCCAGCATTTT	CASRESPGGNQPQHF
.	TRBV30	TRBJ1-2	TRBD1	TGTGCCTGGACCGTAACGTCCTTGACAGGGGGAAGGAGTGGCTACACCTTC	CAWTVTSLTGGRSGYTF
.	TRBV6-2/TRBV6-3	TRBJ1-1	TRBD1	TGTGCCAGCAGCGACCGGACAGGGAGCACTGAAGCTTTCTTT	CASSDRTGSTEAFF
.	TRBV6-4	TRBJ1-4	.	TGTGCCAGCAGTCCACAGGGAAGCGCAACTAATGAAAAACTGTTTTTT	CASSPQGSATNEKLFF
.	TRBV10-2	TRBJ2-4	TRBD2	TGCGCCAGCAGTGGGTCGGGGAGACTAGCGGACAAAAACATTCAGTACTTC	CASSGSGRLADKNIQYF
.	TRBV9	TRBJ2-7	.	TGTGCCAGCAGCGTTAACCAAGTCAGTACCTACGAGCAGTACTTC	CASSVNQVSTYEQYF
.	TRBV7-2	TRBJ2-3	TRBD2	TGTGCCAGCAGCTTTACTAGCGGGGTAGCAGATACGCAGTATTTT	CASSFTSGVADTQYF
.	TRBV5-1	TRBJ1-4	.	TGCGCCAGCAGCTTGGAGCAGGGGCCTTCTAATGAAAAACTGTTTTTT	CASSLEQGPSNEKLFF
.	TRBV6-5	TRBJ1-1	TRBD1	TGTGCCAGCAGACGGACAGGGGTGAACACTGAAGCTTTCTTT	CASRRTGVNTEAFF
.	TRBV5-4	TRBJ1-2	TRBD1	TGTGCCAGCAGCTTGGGGGGACAGGGGATCCACTTTCGAGGCTACACCTTC	CASSLGGQGIHFRGYTF
.	TRBV15	TRBJ2-1	.	TGTGCCACCACCCTAGACTACAGCTCCTACAATGAGCAGTTCTTC	CATTLDYSSYNEQFF
.	TRBV3-1/TRBV3-2	TRBJ1-1	.	TGTGCCAGCAGCAACGGGGGAGGGACTGAAGCTTTCTTT	CASSNGGGTEAFF
.	TRBV29-1	TRBJ1-1	.	TGCAGCGTTGAAGATCGGGGAGGGAAACTTGAAGCTTTCTTT	CSVEDRGGKLEAFF
.	TRBV12-5	TRBJ2-2	.	TGTGCTAGTGGCCCCGGACAGTTCAACGGGGAGCTGTTTTTT	CASGPGQFNGELFF
.	TRBV11-2	TRBJ1-3	.	TGTGCCAGCAGCTTAGATCGCACAGGCTCTGGAAACACCATATATTTT	CASSLDRTGSGNTIYF
.	TRBV10-3	TRBJ1-2	.	TGTGCCATCAAAACGGAGGATGGCTACACCTTC	CAIKTEDGYTF
.	TRBV25-1	TRBJ2-5	TRBD1	TGTGCCAGCACCCACTCGACAGGGGCAGGGGAGACCCAGTACTTC	CASTHSTGAGETQYF
.	TRBV19	TRBJ2-7	.	TGTGCCAGTAGTATAGGCGGTTCAACCACCTCCGAGCAGTACTTC	CASSIGGSTTSEQYF
.	TRBV10-3	TRBJ1-5	.	TGTGCCACACAGGGTCTAGGTCAGCCCCAGCATTTT	CATQGLGQPQHF
.	TRBV10-3	TRBJ2-7	.	TGTGCCATCAGTGAGTCGAATCGGTACGAGCAGTACTTC	CAISESNRYEQYF
once	TRBV7-2	TRBJ2-1	TRBD2	TGTGCCAGCAGCCTCCGAGCGGCGCGGGGGGACAATGAGCAGTTCTTC	CASSLRAARGDNEQFF
.	TRBV6-4	TRBJ2-1	TRBD2	TGTGCCAGCAGTAGACTAGCTTCACACCCATCCTACAATGAGCAGTTCTTC	CASSRLASHPSYNEQFF
.	TRBV5-1	TRBJ2-2	TRBD2	TGCGCCAGCAGGTTTAGCGGGGTAAACACCGGGGAGCTGTTTTTT	CASRFSGVNTGELFF
few	TRBV30	TRBJ1-3	TRBD1	TGTGCCTGGAGCGGGACAGCGGCCCGAAACACCATATATTTT	CAWSGTAARNTIYF
.	TRBV10-3	TRBJ1-2	TRBD1	TGTGCCATCAGTTATTTAACCGGGACAGGGGGCAGACTTGGCTACACCTTC	CAISYLTGTGGRLGYTF
once	TRBV7-8	TRBJ2-7	TRBD1	TGTGCCAGCAGCTTAATGGGACAGGTTTCGCGGGAGCAGTACTTC	CASSLMGQVSREQYF
.	TRBV5-1	TRBJ1-1	TRBD1	TGCGCCAGCAGCTTGGCCGACAGGGGGCCTGAAGCTTTCTTT	CASSLADRGPEAFF
.	TRBV5-1	TRBJ2-1	.	TGCGCCAGCAGCTTGGCCCAGCGGATTTACAATGAGCAGTTCTTC	CASSLAQRIYNEQFF
.	TRBV7-7	TRBJ2-5	TRBD1	TGTGCCAGCAGCCATCTGACAGGGGGAAAAATTAGCCAAGAGACCCAGTACTTC	CASSHLTGGKISQETQYF
.	TRBV10-2	TRBJ1-6	.	TGCGCCAGCAGTGAGCACACAGGGTTGGGGTCACCCCTCCACTTT	CASSEHTGLGSPLHF
.	TRBV7-2	TRBJ1-1	.	TGTGCCAGCAGCTGGAGGGCTGGGGGGGAAACTGAAGCTTTCTTT	CASSWRAGGETEAFF
once	TRBV27	TRBJ1-1	TRBD1	TGTGCCAGCAGCCAGAGGGGGCAGCTGAACACTGAAGCTTTCTTT	CASSQRGQLNTEAFF
.	TRBV7-9	TRBJ1-2	TRBD1	TGTGCCAGCAGCTCCACAGGGGGCGATTTTTCCAACTATGGCTACACCTTC	CASSSTGGDFSNYGYTF
.	TRBV10-1	TRBJ1-1	.	TGCGCCAGCAGTGAGAGTCTTGCGGGCACTGAAGCTTTCTTT	CASSESLAGTEAFF
.	TRBV7-8	TRBJ2-1	.	TGTGCCAGCAGTTACGAGCTCGGACAGTTCTTC	CASSYELGQFF
.	TRBV29-1	TRBJ2-5	.	TGCAGCGTTGAAGAAGCCCGCGGGGAGACCCAGTACTTC	CSVEEARGETQYF